This section outlines one T cell receptor beta chain sequence together with its context. In Cohort 3, a recovered donor had either two negative PCRs, clearance, or symptom resolution. Produced via immunoSEQ multiplex PCR; TCRdb's table is partial and in-frame only. The data contain some 260,000 clones, 80% to 90% of them singletons. This entry belongs to a study of blood T cell repertoires in COVID-19. The CDR3 is made up of 14 amino acids. The receptor was derived from a man in his forties who had recovered from COVID-19. This chain links TRBV21-1 with TRBJ2-7; the D segment call TRBD1 is taken from the table without a DNA check. TRBV21-1 is an annotated pseudogene. Material for sequencing was PBMCs or T cells enriched from blood (not recorded which). Here the CDR3 DNA reads TGTGCCAGCAGCAAATCGGCAGGGGGCGACGAGCAGTACTTC. Translated: CASSKSAGGDEQYF.